The 26 T cell receptor beta chains reported below all come from one sample, sequenced in a study of T cells in Graves' hyperthyroidism and ophthalmopathy. RNA transcripts gave rise to amplified TCR beta CDR3 regions. Primed by the HTBI set, a first-round RT-PCR was run on the TCR CDR3. MiXCR was run by TCRdb on the multiplex PCR reads, yielding one entry per CDR3 protein. The data show around 600,000 distinct CDR3 sequences, around 16% seen once. The source material was blood. The source is a young woman with Graves' hyperthyroidism.

The chain joins TRBV9 to TRBJ1-1; D is unresolved. The germline V gene encodes CDR1 SGDLS and CDR2 YYNGEE. The CDR3 runs 14 residues. With 0 bases removed from V and 1 base from J, the gap between germline ends came to 7 bases. The CDR3 DNA reads as TGTGCCAGCAGCGTAGCTTATTCGAACACTGAAGCTTTCTTT. It specifies CASSVAYSNTEAFF. Complete variable domain (other parts from reference TRBV9 and TRBJ1-1): DSGVTQTPKHLITATGQRVTLRCSPRSGDLSVYWYQQSLDQGLQFLIQYYNGEERAKGNILERFSAQQFPDLHSELNLSSLELGDSALYFCASSVAYSNTEAFFGQGTRLTVV.

V and J are TRBV7-9 and TRBJ2-1; D unresolved. Germline CDR1 is SEHNR and CDR2 is FQNEAQ (reference sequence). V lost 5 bases and J 6 bases, leaving 8 bases between the germline ends. The CDR3 covers 12 residues. This CDR3 reads CASSIKSNEQFF. The CDR3 bases are TGTGCCAGCAGCATTAAGAGCAATGAGCAGTTCTTC.

This clonotype was recorded many times. The chain links TRBV15 to TRBJ2-3; TRBD2 might be the D (6 bases). There are 16 residues in the CDR3. Trimming took 6 bases from V and 2 from J, leaving 18 bases between them. Germline V CDR1 and CDR2: LNHNV, YYDKDF (reference sequence). The chain's CDR3 is CATSIGTLAFTDTQYF. CDR3 coding DNA: TGTGCCACCAGTATCGGGACTCTAGCTTTCACAGATACGCAGTATTTT. Variable domain in full (rest from reference TRBV15 and TRBJ2-3): DAMVIQNPRYQVTQFGKPVTLSCSQTLNHNVMYWYQQKSSQAPKLLFHYYDKDFNNEADTPDNFQSRRPNTSFCFLDIRSPGLGDTAMYLCATSIGTLAFTDTQYFGPGTRLTVL.

The table lists this clonotype with many counts. The gene calls are TRBV12-3 or TRBV12-4 and TRBJ2-2, with 7 bases fitting TRBD2. The CDR3 length is 16 residues. The V and J ends lost 6 bases and 3 bases, in that order; junction bases with no gene match: 10. Written as DNA, the CDR3 is TGTGCCAGCAGCCCCACCGGGGGGATGGACACCGGGGAGCTGTTTTTT. Translating gives CASSPTGGMDTGELFF.

This clonotype was detected a few times. The chain employs TRBV24-1 and TRBJ2-6; 9 bases are a match to TRBD1. From germline, CDR1 is KGHDR and CDR2 SFDVKD. With 4 bases clipped from V and 2 bases from J, the junction kept 8 bases outside the gene matches. This CDR3 is built from 18 residues. This CDR3 is CATSDGLGTGTGANVLTF. DNA of the CDR3: TGTGCCACCAGTGACGGACTCGGGACAGGGACTGGGGCCAACGTCCTGACTTTC.

This clonotype showed up just a few times. The rearrangement links TRBV7-8 to TRBJ2-7, with 8 positions matching TRBD1. CDR3 size: 14 residues. Germline-derived CDR1 and CDR2 are SGHVS and FQNEAQ. V lost 5 bases, J lost 3 bases, and 6 bases stayed unmatched. This CDR3 is CASSKPGTGYEQYF. The CDR3 region has the DNA TGTGCCAGCAGCAAGCCCGGGACAGGCTACGAGCAGTACTTC.

This clonotype was seen ten or more times. The chain combines TRBV5-1 with TRBJ2-7, with TRBD1 identical over 12 bases. The CDR3 has 17 residues. Per germline, CDR1 SGHRS and CDR2 YFSETQ. Germline trimming cut 2 bases from V and 4 bases from J; bases unmatched to any gene: 10. CDR3 amino acids: CASSFWPGQGAKYEQYF. In DNA, the CDR3 is TGCGCCAGCAGCTTTTGGCCGGGACAGGGGGCAAAGTACGAGCAGTACTTC.

The chain links TRBV24-1 to TRBJ2-3, with 7 bases that match TRBD2. V shed 1 base and J 2 bases; nucleotides not matched to a gene: 11. Germline V gives CDR1 KGHDR, CDR2 SFDVKD. The CDR3 totals 18 residues. Here the CDR3 DNA reads TGTGCCACCAGTGATTTTAAAACTAGCGCATTTTTCACAGATACGCAGTATTTT. Protein product: CATSDFKTSAFFTDTQYF.

The gene calls are TRBV15 and TRBJ2-2, with unresolved D. V was trimmed by 8 bases and J by 4 bases, leaving 20 bases between them. Per the germline V gene, CDR1 is LNHNV and CDR2 is YYDKDF (reference sequence). The CDR3 runs 16 residues. CDR3 coding DNA: TGTGCCACCCGGGCCCTAGACCCACGGATCACCGGGGAGCTGTTTTTT. This translates into CATRALDPRITGELFF. Based on the CDR3 plus reference TRBV15 and TRBJ2-2, the full variable domain is DAMVIQNPRYQVTQFGKPVTLSCSQTLNHNVMYWYQQKSSQAPKLLFHYYDKDFNNEADTPDNFQSRRPNTSFCFLDIRSPGLGDTAMYLCATRALDPRITGELFFGEGSRLTVL.

Comment on this clonotype: This may arise from a read error, as a much more abundant clone is one base away. The J gene is TRBJ2-7, the V gene TRBV5-1; 11 bases are shared with TRBD2. This CDR3 spans 14 amino acids. J gave up 9 bases and V 4 bases, and 9 bases lay outside the gene matches. Germline lookup yields CDR1 SGHRS and CDR2 YFSETQ. The DNA of the CDR3 is TGCGCCAGCAGCCTGACTAGCGGGGTGAGCGGGCAGTACTTC. It codes for CASSLTSGVSGQYF.

There are a few counts of this clonotype. The chain has TRBV6-2 or TRBV6-3 and TRBJ2-1, with D possibly TRBD1 on 5 matching bases. V was cut by 7 bases and J by 6 bases, with 22 bases left in between. CDR3 length: 16 residues. Germline loops: CDR1 MNHEY, CDR2 SVGEGT. The CDR3 coding sequence is TGTGCCAGCACCCCTCTCCGCGCTTTAAGGGGCAATGAGCAGTTCTTC. Residues: CASTPLRALRGNEQFF.

This clonotype was detected ten times or more. This rearrangement joins TRBV2 to TRBJ2-1; 10 positions agree with TRBD1. Germline-derived CDR1 and CDR2 are SNHLY and FYNNEI. The CDR3 loop spans 15 amino acids. V was clipped by 6 bases and J by 2 bases; unmatched bases: 4. CDR3 amino acids: CASRVGTGAYNEQFF. CDR3 nucleotides: TGTGCCAGCAGAGTCGGGACAGGGGCCTACAATGAGCAGTTCTTC.

Ten or more counts support this clonotype. The rearrangement links TRBV6-2 or TRBV6-3 to TRBJ2-7; D is possibly TRBD2 (7 bases). Trimming shortened V by 3 bases and J by 0 bases, and 9 bases separated the two germline ends. Germline V gene data show CDR1 as MNHEY and CDR2 as SVGEGT. This CDR3 has 14 residues. DNA for the CDR3: TGTGCCAGCAGTTATGGGGGGGCCTCCTACGAGCAGTACTTC. Encoded protein: CASSYGGASYEQYF.

In its sample, this clonotype was seen many times. CDR3 protein: CASSLTAGTRAYEQYF. The CDR3 bases are TGTGCCAGCAGTCTAACAGCGGGGACTAGGGCATACGAGCAGTACTTC. This sequence joins TRBV12-3 or TRBV12-4 and TRBJ2-7, with 8 bases that match TRBD2. The V segment lost 5 bases and the J segment 4 bases; nucleotides outside the gene matches: 13. The CDR3 length is 16 residues.

Notes on this clonotype: This may be a read error: a much more frequent sequence differs by one nucleotide. V gene TRBV20-1 combines with J gene TRBJ2-4, with 11 bases identical to TRBD1. V shed 6 bases, J shed 7 bases, and the junction held 11 bases outside the gene matches. This CDR3 comprises 15 residues. Germline CDR1 reads DFQATT; CDR2 reads SNEGSKA (reference sequence). The CDR3 sequence is CSAPGQGASRNIQYF. CDR3 nucleotides: TGCAGTGCGCCCGGACAGGGGGCTTCAAGGAACATTCAGTACTTC.

V and J are TRBV3-1 and TRBJ1-6, with D maybe TRBD1 (5 bases). This CDR3 has 16 amino acids. Germline V lookup: CDR1 LGHDT, CDR2 YNNKEL (reference sequence). Between the trimmed V and J ends, which lost 0 bases and 7 bases, there was a span of 13 bases. CDR3 loop: CASSQETGTANSPLHF. In DNA form, the CDR3 reads TGTGCCAGCAGCCAAGAAACCGGGACTGCAAATTCACCCCTCCACTTT.

This clonotype was picked up a small number of times. The V and J genes are TRBV6-1 and TRBJ2-2, with TRBD1 matching over 9 bases. Germline V gene sequence: CDR1 MNHNS, CDR2 SASEGT. Losses at the gene ends were 5 bases for V and 4 bases for J; bases not matched to a gene: 8. The CDR3 totals 16 residues. In DNA, the CDR3 is TGTGCCAGCAGTTATTGGACAGGGGAAGGCACCGGGGAGCTGTTTTTT. Encoded protein: CASSYWTGEGTGELFF.

V gene TRBV7-9 combines with J gene TRBJ2-2; D may be TRBD1 or TRBD2 (5 bases each). This CDR3 spans 14 amino acids. Germline CDR1 and CDR2: SEHNR and FQNEAQ (reference sequence). Trimming pared 5 bases from V and 8 bases from J, leaving 15 bases between. CDR3 region: CASSPPGQVGELFF. The CDR3 DNA reads as TGTGCCAGCAGCCCGCCGGGGCAGGTGGGGGAGCTGTTTTTT.

A few counts support this clonotype. CDR3 nucleotide sequence: TGTGCCAGCAGCCAAGAAGGGACTGGAAACAATGAGCAGTTCTTC. As protein: CASSQEGTGNNEQFF. This chain uses TRBV4-2 with TRBJ2-1; D is possibly TRBD2 (6 bases). The V gene's germline CDR1 is LGHNA and CDR2 YNFKEQ. V was pared by 0 bases and J by 5 bases, with 11 bases between. CDR3 length: 15 amino acids.

This clonotype was detected many times. The genes are TRBV6-2 or TRBV6-3 and TRBJ2-5; the D call may be TRBD1 or TRBD2 (5 bases each). V lost 2 bases and J 4 bases, leaving 14 bases between the germline ends. CDR1 is MNHEY and CDR2 is SVGEGT in the germline V gene. The CDR3 runs to 15 residues. Here the CDR3 reads CASSYRGRRPETQYF. The DNA of the CDR3 is TGTGCCAGCAGTTACCGGGGACGGCGTCCAGAGACCCAGTACTTC.

This clonotype was detected many times. V gene TRBV27 combines with J gene TRBJ1-1; D possibly corresponds to TRBD1 (5 bases). V gave up 2 bases and J gave up 1 base, with 14 bases separating them. Germline-derived CDR1 and CDR2 are MNHEY and SMNVEV (reference sequence). This CDR3 has 16 residues. CDR3 sequence reads: CASSLISDKQNTEAFF. CDR3 DNA: TGTGCCAGCAGTTTAATTTCGGACAAACAGAACACTGAAGCTTTCTTT.

At least ten counts were recorded for this clonotype. The J gene is TRBJ2-1, the V gene TRBV20-1; 8 bases map to TRBD2. The CDR3 contains 12 residues. Germline values: CDR1 DFQATT, CDR2 SNEGSKA (reference sequence). The junction had 9 bases not matched to a gene; V was cut back by 3 bases and J by 14 bases. The CDR3 sequence is CSARLTGTREFF. CDR3 DNA sequence: TGCAGTGCTAGGCTTACCGGGACTAGGGAGTTCTTC.

The J gene is TRBJ2-2, the V gene TRBV5-8; 7 bases agree with TRBD1. The V and J ends lost 0 bases and 5 bases, in that order; junction bases with no gene match: 4. CDR1 is SGHTS, CDR2 YDEGEE, per germline. This CDR3 is 15 amino acids long. The CDR3 DNA reads as TGTGCCAGCAGCTTGGAAGGGGGCGTAACCGGGGAGCTGTTTTTT. Its protein product is CASSLEGGVTGELFF. Full variable domain (outside the CDR3, taken from reference TRBV5-8 and TRBJ2-2): EAGVTQSPTHLIKTRGQQATLRCSPISGHTSVYWYQQALGLGLQFLLWYDEGEERNRGNFPPRFSGRQFPNYSSELNVNALELEDSALYLCASSLEGGVTGELFFGEGSRLTVL.

This clonotype occurred a few times. Its ends do not fully match the called genes, so a read error is possible. This chain connects TRBV5-1 to TRBJ2-1; 7 bases are shared with TRBD2. This CDR3 has 17 amino acids. Germline V gene lookup returns CDR1 SGHRS and CDR2 YFSETQ. The CDR3 DNA reads as TGCGCCAGCAGCTCGGAGATGACTAGCAGGTCCTCCAATGAGCAGTTCTTC. Encoded protein: CASSSEMTSRSSNEQFF.

Concerning this clonotype: A much more abundant neighbour one base away suggests this may be a read error. This sequence joins TRBV5-6 and TRBJ1-1, with D unresolved. The CDR3 length is 15 residues. Germline CDR1 is SGHDT and CDR2 is YYEEEE. The CDR3 DNA follows: TGTGCCAGCAGCTTCCCGGCCGGACCGAACACTGGAGCTTTCTTT. Translation: CASSFPAGPNTGAFF.

This clonotype was detected ten times or more. This rearrangement joins TRBV24-1 to TRBJ2-3, with 9 bases lining up with TRBD2. The J segment lost 4 bases and the V segment lost 5 bases, leaving 3 bases of the junction unmatched. Germline loops: CDR1 KGHDR, CDR2 SFDVKD. The CDR3 runs to 14 residues. CDR3 DNA: TGTGCCACCAGTGCGGGACTAGCCGCAGATACGCAGTATTTT. Its translation: CATSAGLAADTQYF.